Below, 2 T cell receptor beta chains from the same sample are listed, as sequenced in a study of T cells in tuberculosis. Regarding time point: new active TB diagnosis, blood taken before or within 7 days of starting treatment. TCRdb keeps only in-frame clones here, not all; method: immunoSEQ multiplex PCR. The table shows approximately 40,000 clones, with approximately 93% occurring only once. The sequencing used PBMCs, collected at tuberculosis diagnosis. These receptors originate from an adult with tuberculosis.

V and J are TRBV11-2 and TRBJ1-2; 7 bases are a match to TRBD1. Germline values: CDR1 SGHAT, CDR2 FQNNGV. The CDR3 is 15 residues long. V lost 1 base to trimming and J lost 7 bases; unmatched junction nucleotides: 9. The CDR3 nucleotides are TGTGCCAGCAGCTTAGGTGTGAAGGGGGCAAGTGGCTACACCTTC. Amino acids: CASSLGVKGASGYTF.

This clone was seen once. J is TRBJ2-3 and V is TRBV19, with D perhaps matching TRBD1 (6 bases). The CDR3 has 13 residues. Deletions cut 7 bases from V and 4 bases from J, with 12 bases between. Germline CDR1 and CDR2: LNHDA and SQIVND (reference sequence). The CDR3 reads CASIGQFPDTQYF. CDR3 nucleotides: TGTGCCAGTATCGGACAGTTTCCAGATACGCAGTATTTT.